What follows are 31 T cell receptor beta chains derived from one specimen sequenced in a study of human T cells and chemical hapten exposure. Time point of the sample: pre-sensitization, week 0. Treatment: therapeutic diphenylcyclopropenone sensitization with weekly scalp DPC. TCRdb reprocessed the RACE reads via MiXCR and lists one record per CDR3 protein. The sample shows about 380,000 distinct CDR3 sequences, roughly 5.3% of them seen only once. This specimen consisted of whole blood, obtained in connection with sensitization to the hapten diphenylcyclopropenone (DPC). The receptors originated from a woman aged 45-59 years with alopecia areata. Some clones in this sample may be carry-over from other donors' samples.

This clonotype came up a few times. V gene TRBV27 combines with J gene TRBJ2-1, with TRBD1 matching over 7 bases. The trim removed 5 bases at V and 5 bases at J, leaving 9 bases unmatched. CDR3 length: 15 residues. The germline V gene has CDR1 MNHEY and CDR2 SMNVEV (reference sequence). This CDR3 is CASSLYETGNNEQFF. The CDR3 DNA sequence: TGTGCCAGCAGTCTGTATGAGACAGGGAACAATGAGCAGTTCTTC.

This clonotype appeared a few times. This rearrangement joins TRBV5-1 to TRBJ2-6, with TRBD2 identical over 10 bases. Looked up from germline, CDR1 is SGHRS and CDR2 is YFSETQ. CDR3 size: 20 residues. The ends lost 0 bases at V and 1 base at J; junction bases unmatched: 10. DNA for the CDR3: TGCGCCAGCAGCTTGGGGCTAGCGGGGGCCTCCCTATCTGGGGCCAACGTCCTGACTTTC. It translates to CASSLGLAGASLSGANVLTF.

This clonotype was observed a handful of times. The rearrangement uses TRBV12-3 or TRBV12-4 and TRBJ1-1, with D perhaps TRBD1 (6 bases). Between the trimmed V and J ends, which lost 6 bases and 4 bases, there was a span of 15 bases. CDR3 length: 14 residues. The CDR3, as DNA: TGTGCCAGCAGCCAAGGGACACATCCCACTGAAGCTTTCTTT. It translates to CASSQGTHPTEAFF.

The chain uses TRBV28 and TRBJ2-7, with 9 bases that match TRBD2. The ends lost 2 bases at V and 6 bases at J; junction bases unmatched: 5. The germline gives CDR1 MDHEN, CDR2 SYDVKM. CDR3 length: 14 amino acids. The CDR3 bases are TGTGCCAGCAGTTTACTAGCGGGGTTAGGCGAGCAGTACTTC. Its translation: CASSLLAGLGEQYF.

This clonotype has ten or more counts. The gene calls are TRBV29-1 and TRBJ1-5; weak D call: TRBD1 (5 bases). This CDR3 has 13 residues. CDR1 and CDR2 from the germline V gene are SQVTM and ANQGSEA. V was pared by 4 bases and J by 7 bases, with 14 bases between. The CDR3 is CSVAGQVDQPQHF. The CDR3 nucleotides are TGCAGCGTTGCGGGGCAGGTAGACCAGCCCCAGCATTTT.

This clonotype showed up just a few times. The genes are TRBV28 and TRBJ2-5, with 11 positions matching TRBD1. V lost 5 bases to trimming and J lost 4 bases; unmatched junction nucleotides: 6. The germline gives CDR1 MDHEN, CDR2 SYDVKM. This CDR3 spans 15 amino acids. As DNA, the CDR3 is TGTGCCAGCAGTCCGAGGACAGGGGGCCGAGAGACCCAGTACTTC. Its translation: CASSPRTGGRETQYF.

At least ten counts were recorded for this clonotype. V usage is TRBV2 and J usage is TRBJ1-1; no clear D. The CDR3 runs 10 residues. The V end lost 4 bases, the J end lost 10 bases, and 7 bases lay between the germline ends. The germline V gene has CDR1 SNHLY and CDR2 FYNNEI. CDR3 bases: TGTGCCAGCAGTGGGCGGGGAGCTTTCTTT. This sequence encodes CASSGRGAFF.

This clonotype occurred many times. V usage is TRBV24-1 and J usage is TRBJ1-1; D ambiguous. Trimming left V 4 bases short and J 2 bases short, with 7 bases between. Germline V gene sequence: CDR1 KGHDR, CDR2 SFDVKD. This CDR3 has 13 amino acids. The CDR3 coding sequence is TGTGCCACCAGTGAGGGCCCCAACACTGAAGCTTTCTTT. This gives the protein CATSEGPNTEAFF.

The chain uses TRBV30 and TRBJ2-3; D is uncertain. CDR1 and CDR2 (germline): GTSNPN, SVGIG (reference sequence). The CDR3 is 13 residues long. V shed 2 bases and J shed 9 bases, with 15 bases lying between them. CDR3: CAWSPSITSTQYF. As DNA, the CDR3 is TGTGCCTGGAGTCCGTCCATAACCTCAACGCAGTATTTT.

In its sample, this clonotype was seen many times. The chain has TRBV28 and TRBJ2-7; no firm D call. Trimming took off 2 bases at V and 3 bases at J, with 2 bases between the two ends. The CDR3 length is 11 residues. Germline loops: CDR1 MDHEN, CDR2 SYDVKM. CDR3 DNA: TGTGCCAGCAGTTTACGCTACGAGCAGTACTTC. Amino acids: CASSLRYEQYF.

DNA for the CDR3: TGTGCCAGCAGCCAAACGGACTCCTACGAGCAGTACTTC. Translation gives CASSQTDSYEQYF. The chain combines TRBV14 with TRBJ2-7; D is unresolved. This CDR3 contains 13 residues. Trimming took off 2 bases at V and 0 bases at J, with 5 bases between the two ends. Per the germline V gene, CDR1 is SGHDN and CDR2 is FVKESK. Based on the CDR3 plus reference TRBV14 and TRBJ2-7, the full variable domain is EAGVTQFPSHSVIEKGQTVTLRCDPISGHDNLYWYRRVMGKEIKFLLHFVKESKQDESGMPNNRFLAERTGGTYSTLKVQPAELEDSGVYFCASSQTDSYEQYFGPGTRLTVT.

This clonotype was recorded a few times. This rearrangement joins TRBV6-2 or TRBV6-3 to TRBJ2-1, with D possibly matching TRBD2 (6 bases). Germline assignment: CDR1 MNHEY and CDR2 SVGEGT. V was trimmed by 8 bases and J by 6 bases, leaving 14 bases between them. The CDR3 covers 13 residues. CDR3 sequence: CASRWRARNEQFF. Written as DNA, the CDR3 is TGTGCCAGCCGTTGGAGGGCTCGCAATGAGCAGTTCTTC.

The chain joins TRBV12-3 or TRBV12-4 to TRBJ2-3; possible D gene TRBD1, 8 bases. This CDR3 is built from 14 residues. The V end was cut by 7 bases, the J end by 2 bases, with 13 bases between. CDR3 bases: TGTGCCAGCAACAGGGGGACTATCACAGATACGCAGTATTTT. It is translated as CASNRGTITDTQYF.

The CDR3 nucleotides read TGTGCCAGCAGCTTAGGGTGGGACAGATCGAACACTGAAGCTTTCTTT. Residues: CASSLGWDRSNTEAFF. The chain uses TRBV7-6 and TRBJ1-1, with TRBD1 identical over 7 bases. The CDR3 runs 16 residues. V trimming: 1 base; J trimming: 1 base; junction bases outside the gene matches: 6. Germline CDR1 is SGHVS and CDR2 is FNYEAQ. The full variable domain, with the rest looked up from reference TRBV7-6 and TRBJ1-1, is GAGVSQSPRYKVTKRGQDVALRCDPISGHVSLYWYRQALGQGPEFLTYFNYEAQQDKSGLPNDRFSAERPEGSISTLTIQRTEQRDSAMYRCASSLGWDRSNTEAFFGQGTRLTVV.

This clonotype was observed a handful of times. Mismatch with germline at one junction end may stem from a read error. V is TRBV28 and J is TRBJ2-3, with 8 bases fitting TRBD2. Germline CDR1 reads MDHEN; CDR2 reads SYDVKM. There are 13 residues in the CDR3. CDR3 amino acids: CAAGGARGDTQYF. The CDR3 region has the DNA TGCGCTGCGGGGGGCGCAAGGGGAGATACGCAGTATTTT. Variable domain in full (rest from reference TRBV28 and TRBJ2-3): DVKVTQSSRYLVKRTGEKVFLECVQDMDHENMFWYRQDPGLGLRLIYFSYDVKMKEKGDIPEGYSVSREKKERFSLILESASTNQTSMYLCAAGGARGDTQYFGPGTRLTVL.

In its sample, this clonotype was seen many times. This chain's CDR3 is CASSWGQGGSPLHF. CDR3 bases: TGTGCCAGCAGTTGGGGACAGGGGGGTTCACCCCTCCACTTT. The genes are TRBV6-5 and TRBJ1-6, with 11 bases aligning to TRBD1. J gave up 9 bases and V 4 bases, and 2 bases lay outside the gene matches. The CDR3 is 14 residues long. The germline V gene encodes CDR1 MNHEY and CDR2 SVGAGI.

This clonotype was seen only a few times. This chain connects TRBV13 to TRBJ2-7, with D uncertain. V was pared by 8 bases and J by 0 bases, with 14 bases between. There are 14 residues in the CDR3. Germline CDR1 and CDR2: PRHDT and FYEKMQ (reference sequence). As DNA, the CDR3 is TGTGCCAGCGCCCGCCGGTCCGACTCCTACGAGCAGTACTTC. Encoded protein: CASARRSDSYEQYF.

The J gene is TRBJ2-5, the V gene TRBV20-1; 16 bases match TRBD2. Germline CDR1 reads DFQATT; CDR2 reads SNEGSKA (reference sequence). The CDR3 totals 20 residues. Losses at the gene ends were 3 bases for V and 0 bases for J; bases not matched to a gene: 13. The CDR3 reads CSASPLPGLAGGPDQETQYF. CDR3 sequence (DNA): TGCAGTGCTAGTCCCCTTCCGGGACTAGCGGGGGGGCCGGACCAAGAGACCCAGTACTTC.

This clonotype was counted a few times. V and J are TRBV5-1 and TRBJ2-7, with D perhaps being TRBD1 or TRBD2 (5 bases each). CDR1 SGHRS and CDR2 YFSETQ come from the germline V gene. The length of the CDR3 is 14 residues. Trimming cost V 1 base and J 4 bases, with 12 bases left between them. CDR3: CASSLLSGSYEQYF. The CDR3 nucleotides are TGCGCCAGCAGCTTGCTATCAGGGAGTTACGAGCAGTACTTC.

This clonotype was observed many times. The chain joins TRBV29-1 to TRBJ1-1; perhaps TRBD1 as D (6 bases). Germline-derived CDR1 and CDR2 are SQVTM and ANQGSEA. The V end was cut by 3 bases, the J end by 3 bases, with 17 bases between. The length of the CDR3 is 15 residues. This chain's CDR3 is CSVDRGVREDTEAFF. The CDR3, as DNA: TGCAGCGTTGATAGGGGGGTCAGGGAAGACACTGAAGCTTTCTTT.

This chain joins TRBV20-1 and TRBJ1-5, with D tentatively TRBD1 (5 bases). There are 13 residues in the CDR3. The germline V and J ends were trimmed by 3 bases and 5 bases, with 11 bases remaining between them. CDR1 DFQATT and CDR2 SNEGSKA come from the germline V gene (reference sequence). The CDR3 spells CSARVPGYQPQHF. DNA for the CDR3: TGCAGTGCTAGGGTGCCAGGGTATCAGCCCCAGCATTTT.

This clonotype was seen many times. The gene calls are TRBV30 and TRBJ2-7, with TRBD1 as a possible D gene (6 bases). From germline, CDR1 is GTSNPN and CDR2 SVGIG (reference sequence). The CDR3 spans 13 residues. With 5 bases removed from V and 5 bases from J, the gap between germline ends came to 16 bases. CDR3 in DNA: TGTGCCTGGTCCGACGGACAGTTCAACGAGCAGTACTTC. As protein: CAWSDGQFNEQYF.

Written as DNA, the CDR3 is TGTGCCAGCAGTTTATCGTTGGGGCTACACTCTCTGGATGAGCAGTTCTTC. It is translated as CASSLSLGLHSLDEQFF. The chain joins TRBV27 to TRBJ2-1; D is perhaps TRBD1 (5 bases). The CDR3 loop spans 17 amino acids. CDR1 is MNHEY and CDR2 is SMNVEV in the germline V gene (reference sequence). V was clipped by 0 bases and J by 8 bases, with 20 bases between them.

This clonotype has only a few counts. The chain joins TRBV29-1 to TRBJ2-1, with D tentatively TRBD2 (6 bases). Germline CDR1 and CDR2: SQVTM and ANQGSEA. Trimming took 3 bases from V and 5 from J, leaving 23 bases between them. The CDR3 totals 17 residues. The CDR3 DNA reads TGCAGCGTTGATCGCTCACCGGGGAGCGGGCGGAACAATGAGCAGTTCTTC. Its translation is CSVDRSPGSGRNNEQFF.

This chain uses TRBV4-1 with TRBJ1-1, with D possibly TRBD1 on 5 matching bases. V was trimmed by 3 bases and J by 4 bases, leaving 15 bases between them. Germline V gene data show CDR1 as MGHRA and CDR2 as YSYEKL. The CDR3 is made up of 15 amino acids. CDR3 DNA: TGCGCCAGCAGCCATTTATGGGGGACCCCCACTGAAGCTTTCTTT. It translates to CASSHLWGTPTEAFF.

This clonotype has more than one count but fewer than ten. This chain connects TRBV3-1 to TRBJ2-5, with 7 bases that match TRBD2. Germline V gene lookup returns CDR1 LGHDT and CDR2 YNNKEL (reference sequence). J gave up 0 bases and V 8 bases, and 6 bases lay outside the gene matches. The CDR3 spans 14 residues. In nucleotides, the CDR3 is TGTGCCAGCTGGGGAGCGGGAAACCAAGAGACCCAGTACTTC. This codes for CASWGAGNQETQYF.

This clonotype was found many times. The chain is built from TRBV7-2 and TRBJ1-5; D unclear. This CDR3 comprises 14 residues. Germline CDR1 reads SGHTA; CDR2 reads FQGNSA. V lost 1 base to trimming and J lost 3 bases, with 7 bases between them. The DNA for the CDR3 is TGTGCCAGCAGCTTAGTTTCGTCCAATCAGCCCCAGCATTTT. It specifies CASSLVSSNQPQHF.

This clonotype was counted ten times or more. The genes are TRBV4-3 and TRBJ2-7; 8 positions agree with TRBD2. From germline, CDR1 is LGHNA and CDR2 YSLEER. Trimming removed 1 base from V and 2 bases from J; junction bases left unmatched: 4. The CDR3 length is 15 residues. The CDR3 protein is CASSQGLSGAYEQYF. The CDR3 DNA reads TGCGCCAGCAGCCAAGGTCTTAGCGGGGCCTACGAGCAGTACTTC.

This clonotype appeared many times. The chain uses TRBV20-1 and TRBJ2-1, with 7 bases aligning to TRBD2. V shed 0 bases and J 0 bases; nucleotides not matched to a gene: 2. The CDR3 extends over 15 amino acids. From germline, CDR1 is DFQATT and CDR2 SNEGSKA (reference sequence). The CDR3 sequence: CSARDGGSSYNEQFF. CDR3 DNA sequence: TGCAGTGCTAGAGATGGCGGGAGCTCCTACAATGAGCAGTTCTTC.

This clonotype has at least ten counts. The genes are TRBV19 and TRBJ2-1, with TRBD2 identical over 8 bases. The J segment lost 2 bases and the V segment lost 1 base, leaving 7 bases of the junction unmatched. The CDR3 totals 17 residues. Germline V gene data show CDR1 as LNHDA and CDR2 as SQIVND (reference sequence). The CDR3 DNA reads TGTGCCAGTAGTATAGTTGGAGCGGGAGTAACCTACAATGAGCAGTTCTTC. This gives the protein CASSIVGAGVTYNEQFF.

V and J are TRBV25-1 and TRBJ1-1, with a weak D call TRBD1 (5 bases). Trimming took 3 bases from V and 4 from J, leaving 9 bases between them. CDR1 and CDR2 (germline): MGHDK, SYGVNS. This CDR3 is built from 13 residues. CDR3 sequence (DNA): TGTGCCAGCAGTGAGGGGGTCAGCACTGAAGCTTTCTTT. It translates to CASSEGVSTEAFF.